The T cell receptor (beta chain) described here comes from a study of cytomegalovirus exposure and HLA in healthy donors. Whole-study findings and limits: In a later analysis, at a false discovery rate of 0.05, under 20,000 TCR beta sequences were associated with HLA alleles.

Trimming removed 4 bases at V and 7 bases at J, with 20 bases between. This CDR3 contains 17 residues. Germline CDR1 is SEHNR and CDR2 is FQNEAQ (reference sequence). PCR amplification relied on 60 Vbeta primers (plus 13 Jbeta primers). Using immunoSEQ multiplex PCR, the repertoire was profiled, and TCRdb retains in-frame clones only, with some absent. In the table there are 95,000 to 150,000 clones, over 70% of which are singletons. About this clone: The antigen is not known.

The receptor comes from a woman between 18 and 29 years old in good health and CMV-seronegative. The material sequenced was PBMCs. The rearrangement links TRBV7-9 to TRBJ1-6; D ambiguous. The CDR3 sequence: CASSSREKGGKNSPLHF. In DNA form, the CDR3 reads TGTGCCAGCAGCTCACGGGAAAAGGGAGGGAAGAATTCACCCCTCCACTTT.